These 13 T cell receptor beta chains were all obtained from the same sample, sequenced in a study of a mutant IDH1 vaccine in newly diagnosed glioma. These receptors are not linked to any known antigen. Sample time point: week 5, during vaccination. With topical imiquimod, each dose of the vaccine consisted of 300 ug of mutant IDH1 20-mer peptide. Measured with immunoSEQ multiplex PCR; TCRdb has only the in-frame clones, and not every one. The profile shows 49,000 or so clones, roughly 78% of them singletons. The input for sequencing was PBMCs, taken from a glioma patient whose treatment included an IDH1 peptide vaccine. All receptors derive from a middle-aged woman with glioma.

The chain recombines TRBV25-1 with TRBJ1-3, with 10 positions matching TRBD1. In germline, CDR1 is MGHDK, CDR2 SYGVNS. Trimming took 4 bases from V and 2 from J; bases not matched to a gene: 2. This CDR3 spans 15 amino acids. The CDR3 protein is CASSVGQGAGNTIYF. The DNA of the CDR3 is TGTGCCAGCAGTGTCGGACAGGGGGCTGGAAACACCATATATTTT.

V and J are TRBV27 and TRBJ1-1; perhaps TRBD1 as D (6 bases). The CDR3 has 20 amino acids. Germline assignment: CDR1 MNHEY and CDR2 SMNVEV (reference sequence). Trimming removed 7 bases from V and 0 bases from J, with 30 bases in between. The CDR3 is CASTSYTDLGGERLNTEAFF. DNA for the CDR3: TGTGCCAGCACATCCTATACTGACCTCGGGGGCGAACGTTTGAACACTGAAGCTTTCTTT.

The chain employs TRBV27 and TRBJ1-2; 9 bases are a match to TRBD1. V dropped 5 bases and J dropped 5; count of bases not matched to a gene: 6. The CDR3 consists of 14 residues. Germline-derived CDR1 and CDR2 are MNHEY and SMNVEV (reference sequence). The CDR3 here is CASSLGGQGYGYTF. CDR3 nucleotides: TGTGCCAGCAGTCTTGGTGGACAGGGGTATGGCTACACCTTC.

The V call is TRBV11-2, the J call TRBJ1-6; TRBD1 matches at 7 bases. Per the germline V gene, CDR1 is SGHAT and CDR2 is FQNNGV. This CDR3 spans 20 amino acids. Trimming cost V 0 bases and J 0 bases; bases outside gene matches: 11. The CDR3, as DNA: TGTGCCAGCAGCTTAGACCTTTGGCCCAGGGGGAGCTCCTATAATTCACCCCTCCACTTT. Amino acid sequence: CASSLDLWPRGSSYNSPLHF.

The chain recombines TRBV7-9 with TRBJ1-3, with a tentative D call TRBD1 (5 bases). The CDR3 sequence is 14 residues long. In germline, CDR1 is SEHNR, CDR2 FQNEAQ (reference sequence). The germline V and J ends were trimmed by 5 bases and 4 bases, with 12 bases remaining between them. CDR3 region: CASSPGGTGNTIYF. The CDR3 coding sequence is TGTGCCAGCAGCCCCGGGGGGACGGGAAACACCATATATTTT.

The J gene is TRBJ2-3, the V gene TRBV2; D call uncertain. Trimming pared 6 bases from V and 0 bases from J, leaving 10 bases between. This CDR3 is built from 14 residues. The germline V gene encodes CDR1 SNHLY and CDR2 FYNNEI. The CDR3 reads CASRDQSSTDTQYF. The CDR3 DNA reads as TGTGCCAGCAGGGACCAGTCTAGCACAGATACGCAGTATTTT.

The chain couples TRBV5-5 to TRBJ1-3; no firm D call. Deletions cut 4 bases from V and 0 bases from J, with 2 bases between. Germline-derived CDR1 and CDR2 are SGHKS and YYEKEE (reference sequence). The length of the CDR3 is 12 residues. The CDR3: CASSNSGNTIYF. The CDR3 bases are TGTGCCAGCAGCAACTCTGGAAACACCATATATTTT.

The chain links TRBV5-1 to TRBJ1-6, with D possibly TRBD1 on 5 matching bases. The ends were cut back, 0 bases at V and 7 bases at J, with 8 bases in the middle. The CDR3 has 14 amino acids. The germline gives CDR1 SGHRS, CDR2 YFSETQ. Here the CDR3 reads CASSLVGENSPLHF. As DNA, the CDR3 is TGCGCCAGCAGCTTGGTGGGGGAAAATTCACCCCTCCACTTT.

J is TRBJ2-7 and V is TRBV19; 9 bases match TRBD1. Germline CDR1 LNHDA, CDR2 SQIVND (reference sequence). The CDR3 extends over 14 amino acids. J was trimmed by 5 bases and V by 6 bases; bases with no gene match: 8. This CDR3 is CASRWGTGRDEQYF. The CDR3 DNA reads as TGTGCCAGTAGATGGGGGACAGGGAGGGACGAGCAGTACTTC.

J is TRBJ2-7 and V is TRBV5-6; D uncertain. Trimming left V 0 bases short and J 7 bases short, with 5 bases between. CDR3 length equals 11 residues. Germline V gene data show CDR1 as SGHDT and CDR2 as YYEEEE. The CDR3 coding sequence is TGTGCCAGCAGCTTGGGGCTGGAGCAGTACTTC. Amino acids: CASSLGLEQYF.

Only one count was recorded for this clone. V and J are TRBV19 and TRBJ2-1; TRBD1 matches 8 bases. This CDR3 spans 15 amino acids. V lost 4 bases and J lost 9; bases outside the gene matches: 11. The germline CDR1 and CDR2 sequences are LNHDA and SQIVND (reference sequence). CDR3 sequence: CASSKGQGGYGEQFF. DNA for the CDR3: TGTGCCAGTAGTAAAGGACAGGGAGGTTATGGTGAGCAGTTCTTC.

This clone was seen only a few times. The CDR3 DNA reads TGTGCCGTCCGGGACGCGACGAACACCGGGGAGCTGTTTTTT. Translation: CAVRDATNTGELFF. The chain has TRBV19 and TRBJ2-2; D assignment may be TRBD1 or TRBD2 (5 bases each). V was cut by 11 bases and J by 0 bases, with 13 bases left in between. Germline V gives CDR1 LNHDA, CDR2 SQIVND (reference sequence). The CDR3 length is 14 residues.

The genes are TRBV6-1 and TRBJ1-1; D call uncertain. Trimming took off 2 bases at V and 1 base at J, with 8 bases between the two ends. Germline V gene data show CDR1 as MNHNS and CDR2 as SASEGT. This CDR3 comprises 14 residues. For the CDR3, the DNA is TGTGCCAGCAGTGAATTGCTGGGGAACACTGAAGCTTTCTTT. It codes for CASSELLGNTEAFF.